The TCR beta chain described here comes from a study of spatial heterogeneity in lung cancer. Notes on the study in general: Expanded alpha and beta TCR counts within tumors tracked tumor mutation counts.

Each CDR3 protein is one row after TCRdb ran MiXCR on the 5' RACE reads. The repertoire consists of approximately 4,600 distinct CDR3 sequences, with around 9% occurring once and the leading ten covering about 14%. The ends were cut back, 6 bases at V and 4 bases at J, with 10 bases in the middle. Germline V gene lookup returns CDR1 MNHEY and CDR2 SVGEGT. The CDR3 totals 12 residues. Time point in this sample: sample taken at primary tumor resection. This clonotype was detected many times. Antigen: not known. This TCR was recovered from a male donor with early-stage non-small cell lung cancer. This sample comprised lung tumor tissue, obtained at surgery. The rearrangement uses TRBV6-2 or TRBV6-3 and TRBJ2-7; TRBD2 is a possible D gene (5 bases). As DNA, the CDR3 is TGTGCCAGCAGCTCTACGGGGTACGAGCAGTACTTC. Protein product: CASSSTGYEQYF.